The source of this T cell receptor (beta chain) is a study of T cells after yellow fever vaccination. Overall study results and limits: By day 5 rather than day 15, the secondary response had peaked, though it was weaker. A limited proportion of clonotypes was detected within both the CD4 and CD8 compartments.

The TCR cDNA carried a universal primer site and UMIs from 5'RACE template switching. One entry per CDR3 protein, called by TCRdb with MiXCR from the 5' RACE reads. The sample holds more than 250,000 distinct CDR3 sequences, about 6.6% seen once. Of note for this clonotype: What it binds is not known. A read error may account for a junction end that differs from germline.

The CDR3 loop spans 15 amino acids. From germline, CDR1 is MNHEY and CDR2 SVGAGI. The specimen comprised PBMCs, sampled roughly seven weeks after the first yellow fever vaccination. The chain is built from TRBV6-5 and TRBJ2-1; the match to TRBD2 covers 16 bases. This sequence originates from a man between 18 and 29 years old who received the YFV17D yellow fever vaccine. CDR3 loop: CASSNRGLAGGSYLF. Written as DNA, the CDR3 is TGTGCCAGCAGTAACCGGGGACTAGCGGGGGGGTCGTATCTCTTC.